This TCR beta chain was sequenced in a study of cytomegalovirus exposure and HLA in healthy donors. Broader study findings: What TCR beta sequences reportedly achieved was accurate prediction of HLA-A and HLA-B alleles in most subjects. In a later analysis, at a false discovery rate of 0.05, about 17,000 TCR beta sequences matched HLA alleles.

With regard to this clone: Its antigen is not identified.

In the PCR, 60 Vbeta and 13 Jbeta primers were used. Method: immunoSEQ multiplex PCR; TCRdb's copy keeps in-frame clones and lacks some. The sample lists some 190,000 clones; around 76% were seen once. This CDR3 is built from 17 residues. Germline CDR1 reads MGHRA; CDR2 reads YSYEKL. Germline trimming cut 0 bases from V and 2 bases from J; bases unmatched to any gene: 9. Sequences were obtained from PBMCs. This TCR derives from a middle-aged man in good health and CMV-seronegative. This rearrangement joins TRBV4-1 to TRBJ1-2; TRBD1 matches 7 bases. The chain's CDR3 is CASSQDPGGNVNYGYTF. CDR3 coding DNA: TGCGCCAGCAGCCAAGACCCAGGGGGGAACGTAAACTATGGCTACACCTTC.